This T cell receptor beta chain appears in the sequencing data of a study of cytomegalovirus exposure and HLA in healthy donors. In the PCR, 60 Vbeta and 13 Jbeta primers were used. Generated by immunoSEQ multiplex PCR, the TCRdb table keeps only in-frame clones and is missing some. The sample holds around 33,000 clones, roughly two fifths seen once. This clone showed up just a few times. V lost 9 bases, J lost 4 bases, and 6 bases stayed unmatched. Looked up from germline, CDR1 is MDHEN and CDR2 is SYDVKM. The CDR3 sequence is 13 residues long. This chain links TRBV28 with TRBJ2-5; TRBD2 agrees at 9 bases. The sequence came from a woman between 50 and 59 years old in good health and CMV-seronegative. The sample consisted of PBMCs. CDR3 nucleotide sequence: TGTGCCAGTTCGGCGGGAGGGCGAGAGACCCAGTACTTC. It is translated as CASSAGGRETQYF. The entire variable domain, with the rest obtained from reference TRBV28 and TRBJ2-5, is as follows: DVKVTQSSRYLVKRTGEKVFLECVQDMDHENMFWYRQDPGLGLRLIYFSYDVKMKEKGDIPEGYSVSREKKERFSLILESASTNQTSMYLCASSAGGRETQYFGPGTRLLVL.